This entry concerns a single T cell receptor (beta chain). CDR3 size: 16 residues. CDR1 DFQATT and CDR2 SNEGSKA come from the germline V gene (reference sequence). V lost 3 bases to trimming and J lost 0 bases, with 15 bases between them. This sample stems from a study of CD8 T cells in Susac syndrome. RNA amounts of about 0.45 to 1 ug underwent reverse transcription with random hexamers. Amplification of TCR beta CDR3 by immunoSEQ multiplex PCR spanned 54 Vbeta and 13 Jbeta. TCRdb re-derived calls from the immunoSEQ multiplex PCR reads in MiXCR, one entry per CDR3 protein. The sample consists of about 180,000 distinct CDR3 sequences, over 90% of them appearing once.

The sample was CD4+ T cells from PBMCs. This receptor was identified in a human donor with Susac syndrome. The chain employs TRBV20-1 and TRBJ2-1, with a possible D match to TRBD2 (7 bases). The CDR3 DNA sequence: TGCAGTGCTAGGAGGGGGGGGCGTTTCTCCTACAATGAGCAGTTCTTC. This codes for CSARRGGRFSYNEQFF.